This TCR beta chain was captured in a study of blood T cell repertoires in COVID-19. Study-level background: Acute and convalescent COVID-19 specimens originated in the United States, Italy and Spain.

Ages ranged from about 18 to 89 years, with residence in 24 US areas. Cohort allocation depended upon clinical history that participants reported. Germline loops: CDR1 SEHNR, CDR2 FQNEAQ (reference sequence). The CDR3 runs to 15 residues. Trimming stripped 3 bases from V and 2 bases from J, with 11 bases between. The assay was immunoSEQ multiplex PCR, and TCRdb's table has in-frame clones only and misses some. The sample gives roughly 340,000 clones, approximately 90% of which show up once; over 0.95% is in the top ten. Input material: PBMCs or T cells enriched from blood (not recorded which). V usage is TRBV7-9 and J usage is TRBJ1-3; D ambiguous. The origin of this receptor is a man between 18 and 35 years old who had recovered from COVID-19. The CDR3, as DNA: TGTGCCAGCAGCTTGACACCAAGAACTGGAAACACCATATATTTT. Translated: CASSLTPRTGNTIYF.